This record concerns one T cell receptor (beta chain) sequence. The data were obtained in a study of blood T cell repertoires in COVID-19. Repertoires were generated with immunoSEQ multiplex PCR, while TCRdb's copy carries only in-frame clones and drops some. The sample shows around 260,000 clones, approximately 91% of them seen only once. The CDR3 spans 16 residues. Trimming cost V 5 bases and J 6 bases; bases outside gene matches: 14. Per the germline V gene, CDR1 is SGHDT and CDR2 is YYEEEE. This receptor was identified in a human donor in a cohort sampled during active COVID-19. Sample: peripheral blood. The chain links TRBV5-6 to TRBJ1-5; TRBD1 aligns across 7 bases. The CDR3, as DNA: TGTGCCAGCAGTCGCCGCGACAGGGAACGCGCTCAGCCCCAGCATTTT. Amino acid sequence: CASSRRDRERAQPQHF. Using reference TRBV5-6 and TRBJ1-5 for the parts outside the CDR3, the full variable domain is DAGVTQSPTHLIKTRGQQVTLRCSPKSGHDTVSWYQQALGQGPQFIFQYYEEEERQRGNFPDRFSGHQFPNYSSELNVNALLLGDSALYLCASSRRDRERAQPQHFGDGTRLSIL.